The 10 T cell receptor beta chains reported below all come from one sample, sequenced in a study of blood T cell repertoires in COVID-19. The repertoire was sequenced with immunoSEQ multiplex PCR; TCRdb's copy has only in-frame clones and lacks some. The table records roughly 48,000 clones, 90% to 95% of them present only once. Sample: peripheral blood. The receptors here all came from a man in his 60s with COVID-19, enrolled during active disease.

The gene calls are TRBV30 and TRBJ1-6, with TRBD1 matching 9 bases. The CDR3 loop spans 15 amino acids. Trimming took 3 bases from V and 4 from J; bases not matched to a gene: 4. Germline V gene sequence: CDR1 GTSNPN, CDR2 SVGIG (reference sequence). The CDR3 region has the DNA TGTGCCTGGAGGCGACAGGGGGGATATAATTCACCCCTCCACTTT. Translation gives CAWRRQGGYNSPLHF.

The DNA of the CDR3 is TGTGCCAGCAGCCAAGGCCGCGGGGGCTTGACCTACGAGCAGTACTTC. Translated: CASSQGRGGLTYEQYF. The V gene is TRBV4-2, the J gene TRBJ2-7; a weak D match, TRBD2 (7 bases). V shed 1 base and J shed 2 bases, with 15 bases lying between them. Germline-derived CDR1 and CDR2 are LGHNA and YNFKEQ. The CDR3 runs to 16 residues.

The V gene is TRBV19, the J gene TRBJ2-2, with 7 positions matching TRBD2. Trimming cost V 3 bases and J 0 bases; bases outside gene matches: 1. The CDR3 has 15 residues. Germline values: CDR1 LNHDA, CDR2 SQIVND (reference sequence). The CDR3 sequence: CASSILAANTGELFF. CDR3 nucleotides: TGTGCCAGTAGTATTCTAGCGGCGAACACCGGGGAGCTGTTTTTT. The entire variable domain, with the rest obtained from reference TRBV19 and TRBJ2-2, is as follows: DGGITQSPKYLFRKEGQNVTLSCEQNLNHDAMYWYRQDPGQGLRLIYYSQIVNDFQKGDIAEGYSVSREKKESFPLTVTSAQKNPTAFYLCASSILAANTGELFFGEGSRLTVL.

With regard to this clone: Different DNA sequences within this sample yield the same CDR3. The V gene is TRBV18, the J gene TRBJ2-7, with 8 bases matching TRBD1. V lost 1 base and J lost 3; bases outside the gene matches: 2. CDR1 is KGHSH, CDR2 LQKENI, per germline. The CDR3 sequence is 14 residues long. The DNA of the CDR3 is TGTGCCAGCTCACCACGAGACAGGGGCTACGAGCAGTACTTC. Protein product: CASSPRDRGYEQYF.

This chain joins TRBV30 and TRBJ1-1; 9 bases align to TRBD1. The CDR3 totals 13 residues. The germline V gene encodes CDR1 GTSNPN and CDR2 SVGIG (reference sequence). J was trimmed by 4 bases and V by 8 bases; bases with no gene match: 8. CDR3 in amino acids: CAHRGPVSTEAFF. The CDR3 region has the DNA TGTGCCCACAGGGGGCCCGTTAGCACTGAAGCTTTCTTT. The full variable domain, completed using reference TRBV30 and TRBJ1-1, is SQTIHQWPATLVQPVGSPLSLECTVEGTSNPNLYWYRQAAGRGLQLLFYSVGIGQISSEVPQNLSASRPQDRQFILSSKKLLLSDSGFYLCAHRGPVSTEAFFGQGTRLTVV.

The CDR3 is CASTPGASYEQYF. The CDR3 nucleotides read TGTGCCAGCACCCCAGGGGCCTCCTACGAGCAGTACTTC. J is TRBJ2-7 and V is TRBV12-3 or TRBV12-4, with D perhaps matching TRBD1 (6 bases). Trimming pared 7 bases from V and 0 bases from J, leaving 10 bases between. The CDR3 consists of 13 residues.

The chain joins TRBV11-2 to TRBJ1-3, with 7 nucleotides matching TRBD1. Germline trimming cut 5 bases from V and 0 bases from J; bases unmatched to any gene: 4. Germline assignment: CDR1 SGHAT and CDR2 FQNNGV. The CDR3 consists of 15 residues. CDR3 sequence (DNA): TGTGCCAGCAGCCAAACAGGGGTCTCTGGAAACACCATATATTTT. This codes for CASSQTGVSGNTIYF.

CDR3 nucleotide sequence: TGTGCCAGCAGACTAGGACAGCACTACGAGCAGTACTTC. It yields the protein CASRLGQHYEQYF. This rearrangement joins TRBV6-5 to TRBJ2-7, with D perhaps matching TRBD1 (6 bases). The V gene lost 6 bases and the J gene lost 3 bases, with 12 bases spanning the gap. The length of the CDR3 is 13 residues. Germline V gene sequence: CDR1 MNHEY, CDR2 SVGAGI.

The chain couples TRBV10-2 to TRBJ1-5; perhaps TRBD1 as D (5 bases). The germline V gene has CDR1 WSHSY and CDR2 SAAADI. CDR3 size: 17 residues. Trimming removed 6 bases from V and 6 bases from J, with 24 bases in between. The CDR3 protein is CASRGGAGRGHGQPQHF. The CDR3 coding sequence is TGCGCCAGCAGGGGAGGGGCAGGCCGAGGTCATGGTCAGCCCCAGCATTTT.

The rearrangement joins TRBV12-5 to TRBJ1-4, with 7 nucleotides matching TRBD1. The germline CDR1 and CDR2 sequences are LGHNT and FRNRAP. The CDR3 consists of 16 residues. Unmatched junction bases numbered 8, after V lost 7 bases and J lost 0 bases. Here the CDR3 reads CASATGQSTTNEKLFF. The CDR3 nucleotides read TGTGCTAGTGCTACGGGACAGTCCACAACTAATGAAAAACTGTTTTTT.